This paragraph covers one T cell receptor (beta chain) sequence. RNA in amounts of roughly 0.5 to 1 ug was reverse transcribed with random hexamers. In TCRdb, the immunoSEQ multiplex PCR reads were re-called with MiXCR into one record per CDR3 protein. This table holds 80,000 or so distinct CDR3 sequences, 93% found once. The data belong to a study of CD8 T cells in Susac syndrome. The specimen sequenced was CD4+ T cells from PBMCs. This TCR was recovered from a human donor with Susac syndrome.

Written as DNA, the CDR3 is TGTGCCAGCAGCCCCAGCCTGCCAAACAGCAAAAGGGTCACAGATACGCAGTATTTT. Amino acid sequence: CASSPSLPNSKRVTDTQYF. The V call is TRBV14, the J call TRBJ2-3; unclear D gene. This CDR3 spans 19 amino acids. The germline gives CDR1 SGHDN, CDR2 FVKESK. V was trimmed by 4 bases and J by 2 bases, leaving 25 bases between them.